This T cell receptor beta chain was sequenced during a study of cytomegalovirus exposure and HLA in healthy donors. Broader study findings: For TCR beta chains, V- and J-gene trimming was later linked to a missense DCLRE1C variant. Rare TCR sequences predominated, though certain public TCRs were found in many donors.

As concerns this clone: Its antigen is as yet unknown.

Vbeta (60) and Jbeta (13) primers were used in the PCR. Profiled with immunoSEQ multiplex PCR; TCRdb holds only in-frame clones, not every one. The table has around 150,000 clones, 65% to 70% seen once. Nominally healthy donors were sampled, though unrecorded immune exposures were likely. The receptor was isolated from a woman aged 18-30 years in good health and CMV-seropositive. The sample comprised PBMCs.

The CDR3 DNA reads TGTGCCAGCAGACATTCCCCGGGACTAGATGGGTCCTACGAGCAGTACTTC. This sequence encodes CASRHSPGLDGSYEQYF. The V call is TRBV28, the J call TRBJ2-7, with 8 bases aligning to TRBD2. Germline V gene sequence: CDR1 MDHEN, CDR2 SYDVKM. J was trimmed by 1 base and V by 6 bases; bases with no gene match: 14. This CDR3 region has 17 residues.